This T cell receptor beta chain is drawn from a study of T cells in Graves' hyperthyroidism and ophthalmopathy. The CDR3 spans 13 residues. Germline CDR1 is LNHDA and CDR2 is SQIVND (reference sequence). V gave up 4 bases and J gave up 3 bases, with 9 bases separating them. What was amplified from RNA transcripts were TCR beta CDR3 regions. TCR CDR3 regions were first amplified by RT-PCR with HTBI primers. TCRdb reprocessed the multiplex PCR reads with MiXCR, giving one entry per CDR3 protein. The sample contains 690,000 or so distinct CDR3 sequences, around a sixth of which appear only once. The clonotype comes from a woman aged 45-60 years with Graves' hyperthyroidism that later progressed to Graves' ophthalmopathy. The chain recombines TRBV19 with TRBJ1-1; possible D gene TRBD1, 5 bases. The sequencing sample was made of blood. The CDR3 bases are TGTGCCAGTAGTACCCAGGGCTACACTGAAGCTTTCTTT. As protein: CASSTQGYTEAFF.